The 3 T cell receptor beta chains below all came from one sample that was sequenced in a study of blood T cells in healthy people across ages. For the second PCR, which ran for about 6 to 11 cycles, a sample-barcoded 5' primer and a J-beta primer mix were used. A single record per CDR3 protein comes from TCRdb applying MiXCR to the 5' RACE reads. This sample has roughly 1.9 million distinct CDR3 sequences; roughly 43% occur once, and the top ten carry around 23%. Sequencing input: blood. Source of these receptors: a human donor in good health.

This sequence joins TRBV24-1 and TRBJ2-7; tentative D call: TRBD1 (5 bases). Trimming took 9 bases from V and 3 from J, leaving 14 bases between them. The CDR3 length is 13 residues. From germline, CDR1 is KGHDR and CDR2 SFDVKD. CDR3 sequence reads: CATGSGSNYEQYF. The CDR3 DNA reads as TGTGCCACCGGGTCAGGGTCGAACTACGAGCAGTACTTC.

There are many counts of this clonotype. This rearrangement joins TRBV7-9 to TRBJ1-5; no definite D call. CDR1 and CDR2 (germline): SEHNR, FQNEAQ (reference sequence). The CDR3 runs to 12 residues. V was shortened by 6 bases and J by 2 bases, with 5 bases between the two germline ends. CDR3 DNA sequence: TGTGCCAGCAGTTGGGGCAATCAGCCCCAGCATTTT. Protein: CASSWGNQPQHF.

The chain recombines TRBV9 with TRBJ1-5; 7 positions match TRBD1. The V segment lost 3 bases and the J segment 4 bases; nucleotides outside the gene matches: 25. The CDR3 sequence is 21 residues long. Germline CDR1 SGDLS, CDR2 YYNGEE. The CDR3 region has the DNA TGTGCCAGCAGCGCCGGAGAGGGACGACAGGGTGGCGAACGGATTAATCAGCCCCAGCATTTT. As protein: CASSAGEGRQGGERINQPQHF. The full variable domain, its missing parts supplied by reference TRBV9 and TRBJ1-5, is DSGVTQTPKHLITATGQRVTLRCSPRSGDLSVYWYQQSLDQGLQFLIQYYNGEERAKGNILERFSAQQFPDLHSELNLSSLELGDSALYFCASSAGEGRQGGERINQPQHFGDGTRLSIL.